The clone carrying this T cell receptor beta chain was counted many times. Germline CDR1 ENHRY, CDR2 SYGVKD. The V and J ends lost 4 bases and 9 bases respectively, with 21 bases between them. The CDR3 covers 15 residues. In TCRdb, the RT-PCR reads were re-called with MiXCR into one record per CDR3 protein. The table shows about 700,000 distinct CDR3 sequences, with 14% occurring only once. This clonotype was obtained from a female donor in good health, serving as a healthy control. Source material: memory CD4+ T cells from blood. The chain has TRBV10-3 and TRBJ1-1; the D gene is possibly TRBD1 (5 bases). As DNA, the CDR3 is TGTGCCATCAGTGGCCCCGGGACCGGGGGAAATAAAGCTTTCTTT. Translating gives CAISGPGTGGNKAFF.